Listed below are T cell receptor beta chains from one sample, sequenced in a study of blood T cell repertoires in COVID-19. Some clones are missing from TCRdb's copy, which holds only in-frame ones; the method was immunoSEQ multiplex PCR. The repertoire has 150,000 or so clones, roughly 84% of them found once; the top ten carry roughly 6.2%. Sequenced material: PBMCs or T cells enriched from blood (not recorded which). These receptors came from a woman in her forties or fifties who had been exposed to COVID-19. CDR3s include the opening cysteine and the closing phenylalanine or tryptophan. The order of the fields is CDR3 DNA, CDR3 protein, clone size, J gene, CDR3 length, V gene, D gene. A D gene is named only where the DNA matches it firmly. Size values are once, few and many counts, or a class for expanded clones, and some rows have none.

CDR3nt: TGTGCCAGTAGTTTACAGGGAGGGTATCAGCCCCAGCATTTT
CDR3aa: CASSLQGGYQPQHF
abundance: -
j_gene: TRBJ1-5
len: 14
v_gene: TRBV19
d_gene: -

CDR3nt: TGCGCCAGCAGTGGGAGCCTCTCTGGAAACACCATATATTTT
CDR3aa: CASSGSLSGNTIYF
abundance: once
j_gene: TRBJ1-3
len: 14
v_gene: TRBV10-1
d_gene: -

CDR3nt: TGCAGTGCTAGTAAGGGGGAGAACGAGCAGTACTTC
CDR3aa: CSASKGENEQYF
abundance: -
j_gene: TRBJ2-7
len: 12
v_gene: TRBV20-1
d_gene: -

CDR3nt: TGTGCCAGTAGTATCGGAGCGGGAGTTGACGTCGAGACCCAGTACTTC
CDR3aa: CASSIGAGVDVETQYF
abundance: medium-sized
j_gene: TRBJ2-5
len: 16
v_gene: TRBV19
d_gene: TRBD2

CDR3nt: TGCGCCAGCAGTGACGGAGTCGGGTACAATGAGCAGTTCTTC
CDR3aa: CASSDGVGYNEQFF
abundance: once
j_gene: TRBJ2-1
len: 14
v_gene: TRBV10-1
d_gene: -

CDR3nt: TGTGCTAGTGCCCTAAGACAGGGGCCCTCCTACGAGCAGTACTTC
CDR3aa: CASALRQGPSYEQYF
abundance: -
j_gene: TRBJ2-7
len: 15
v_gene: TRBV12-5
d_gene: TRBD1

CDR3nt: TGTGCCAGCAGCTCCCTCGGCACCCCAGGCCCCGGGGAGCTGTTTTTT
CDR3aa: CASSSLGTPGPGELFF
abundance: -
j_gene: TRBJ2-2
len: 16
v_gene: TRBV5-6
d_gene: -

CDR3nt: TGCAGCGTCCCCATAGGGCAGGGGGCAAACTACGAGCAGTACTTC
CDR3aa: CSVPIGQGANYEQYF
abundance: -
j_gene: TRBJ2-7
len: 15
v_gene: TRBV29-1
d_gene: TRBD1

CDR3nt: TGTGCCAGCTCACTACCGACAGGGAAGAACACTGAAGCTTTCTTT
CDR3aa: CASSLPTGKNTEAFF
abundance: -
j_gene: TRBJ1-1
len: 15
v_gene: TRBV18
d_gene: TRBD1

CDR3nt: TGTGCCAGCACTGACGCCCAGAAGGAGACGAACACCGGGGAGCTGTTTTTT
CDR3aa: CASTDAQKETNTGELFF
abundance: -
j_gene: TRBJ2-2
len: 17
v_gene: TRBV5-6
d_gene: -

CDR3nt: TGTGCCAGCATGTTTAGCGGCCTCTCCTACAATGAGCAGTTCTTC
CDR3aa: CASMFSGLSYNEQFF
abundance: -
j_gene: TRBJ2-1
len: 15
v_gene: TRBV6-5
d_gene: -

CDR3nt: TGTGCCAGTAGGCCAGGGGGACAGGGTAGATCACCCCTCCACTTT
CDR3aa: CASRPGGQGRSPLHF
abundance: -
j_gene: TRBJ1-6
len: 15
v_gene: TRBV19
d_gene: TRBD1

CDR3nt: TGTGCCAGCAGCCTACAGAGGGACTATGGCTACACCTTC
CDR3aa: CASSLQRDYGYTF
abundance: few
j_gene: TRBJ1-2
len: 13
v_gene: TRBV6-5
d_gene: -

CDR3nt: TGTGCCAGCAGTGAGGCAGTTTCCGGGGAGCTGTTTTTT
CDR3aa: CASSEAVSGELFF
abundance: few
j_gene: TRBJ2-2
len: 13
v_gene: TRBV6-4
d_gene: -

CDR3nt: TGTGCCAGCAGTGGACAGGGCCTCTATGGCTACACCTTC
CDR3aa: CASSGQGLYGYTF
abundance: once
j_gene: TRBJ1-2
len: 13
v_gene: TRBV25-1
d_gene: TRBD1

CDR3nt: TGTGCCAGCAGAAGAGGGATTAGCTCCTACAATGAGCAGTTCTTC
CDR3aa: CASRRGISSYNEQFF
abundance: -
j_gene: TRBJ2-1
len: 15
v_gene: TRBV19
d_gene: -

CDR3nt: TGTGCCAGCAGCTTAGGAGGAGGGCTGGGGCATTTTAAGAACACCGGGGAGCTGTTTTTT
CDR3aa: CASSLGGGLGHFKNTGELFF
abundance: -
j_gene: TRBJ2-2
len: 20
v_gene: TRBV7-6
d_gene: -

CDR3nt: TGTGCCAGCAGCCAAGGCCTGGGGGCAAATAATTCACCCCTCCACTTT
CDR3aa: CASSQGLGANNSPLHF
abundance: few
j_gene: TRBJ1-6
len: 16
v_gene: TRBV3-1/TRBV3-2
d_gene: -

CDR3nt: TGTGCCAGCAGCACAACAGGGACCAATTCACCCCTCCACTTT
CDR3aa: CASSTTGTNSPLHF
abundance: -
j_gene: TRBJ1-6
len: 14
v_gene: TRBV9
d_gene: -

CDR3nt: TGTGCCAGTAGTATAACCCTCAAACTAGCGGGAGTTTTGGAGACCCAGTACTTC
CDR3aa: CASSITLKLAGVLETQYF
abundance: -
j_gene: TRBJ2-5
len: 18
v_gene: TRBV19
d_gene: TRBD2

CDR3nt: TGCAGTGCTTCCCCGGGGTATGAGCAGTTCTTC
CDR3aa: CSASPGYEQFF
abundance: -
j_gene: TRBJ2-1
len: 11
v_gene: TRBV20-1
d_gene: -

CDR3nt: TGCGCCAGCAGCTTGAACAGGGGAACTGAAGCTTTCTTT
CDR3aa: CASSLNRGTEAFF
abundance: -
j_gene: TRBJ1-1
len: 13
v_gene: TRBV10-1
d_gene: TRBD1

CDR3nt: TGTGCCAGCAGACCGCGGGGAGATTTAAAGCCCCAGCATTTT
CDR3aa: CASRPRGDLKPQHF
abundance: -
j_gene: TRBJ1-5
len: 14
v_gene: TRBV6-5
d_gene: -

CDR3nt: TGTGCCAGCAGTTTAGCGGAGCGGAACACCTTC
CDR3aa: CASSLAERNTF
abundance: once
j_gene: TRBJ1-2
len: 11
v_gene: TRBV12-3/TRBV12-4
d_gene: -

CDR3nt: TGTGCCAGCAGTTACTGGGGACAGGGTAATGAAAAACTGTTTTTT
CDR3aa: CASSYWGQGNEKLFF
abundance: -
j_gene: TRBJ1-4
len: 15
v_gene: TRBV6-5
d_gene: TRBD1

CDR3nt: TGTGCCAGCAGCTGGGCGGGGAGGCGGGGGGAGACCCAGTACTTC
CDR3aa: CASSWAGRRGETQYF
abundance: -
j_gene: TRBJ2-5
len: 15
v_gene: TRBV7-9
d_gene: TRBD2

CDR3nt: TGTGCCAGCAGTTTGCAGGGCGACGAAAAACTGTTTTTT
CDR3aa: CASSLQGDEKLFF
abundance: -
j_gene: TRBJ1-4
len: 13
v_gene: TRBV27
d_gene: -

CDR3nt: TGTGCCAGCAGGGTGGACAGGCCCGGTCAGCCCCAGCATTTT
CDR3aa: CASRVDRPGQPQHF
abundance: -
j_gene: TRBJ1-5
len: 14
v_gene: TRBV7-8
d_gene: TRBD1

CDR3nt: TGCGCCAGCAGCCAAGTGGTAGCGGGGAGGGGAACGCAGTATTTT
CDR3aa: CASSQVVAGRGTQYF
abundance: -
j_gene: TRBJ2-3
len: 15
v_gene: TRBV4-1
d_gene: TRBD2

CDR3nt: TGCGCCAGCAGCCAGGACACGAACACTGAAGCTTTCTTT
CDR3aa: CASSQDTNTEAFF
abundance: few
j_gene: TRBJ1-1
len: 13
v_gene: TRBV4-3
d_gene: -

CDR3nt: TGTGCCAGCAGCTCGCCCGTCAGGGGCACCGGGGAGCTGTTTTTT
CDR3aa: CASSSPVRGTGELFF
abundance: -
j_gene: TRBJ2-2
len: 15
v_gene: TRBV7-6
d_gene: -

CDR3nt: TGCGCCAGCAGCTTATCGGGGAAGACCGGGGAGCTGTTTTTT
CDR3aa: CASSLSGKTGELFF
abundance: -
j_gene: TRBJ2-2
len: 14
v_gene: TRBV5-1
d_gene: -

CDR3nt: TGCGCCAGCAGCCAGGAAAGGACAGGAGGAGCGCAGTATTTT
CDR3aa: CASSQERTGGAQYF
abundance: few
j_gene: TRBJ2-3
len: 14
v_gene: TRBV4-1
d_gene: TRBD1

CDR3nt: TGCGCCAGCAGCTTGGTCGTGGGCTCTGAAGCTTTCTTT
CDR3aa: CASSLVVGSEAFF
abundance: -
j_gene: TRBJ1-1
len: 13
v_gene: TRBV5-1
d_gene: -

CDR3nt: TGTGCCACTCGGGGCAGGGGGGACACTGAAGCTTTCTTT
CDR3aa: CATRGRGDTEAFF
abundance: -
j_gene: TRBJ1-1
len: 13
v_gene: TRBV7-2
d_gene: TRBD1

CDR3nt: TGTGCCAGCAGCTTAGGGGTTAGCCGGAACACCGGGGAGCTGTTTTTT
CDR3aa: CASSLGVSRNTGELFF
abundance: -
j_gene: TRBJ2-2
len: 16
v_gene: TRBV7-2
d_gene: -

CDR3nt: TGTGCCAGCAGCACTACAGGGGACGAGCAGTACTTC
CDR3aa: CASSTTGDEQYF
abundance: -
j_gene: TRBJ2-7
len: 12
v_gene: TRBV2
d_gene: TRBD1

CDR3nt: TGTGCCAGCAGCGTAGCTACGGGGGGTGTCGCAACTAATGAAAAACTGTTTTTT
CDR3aa: CASSVATGGVATNEKLFF
abundance: once
j_gene: TRBJ1-4
len: 18
v_gene: TRBV9
d_gene: -

CDR3nt: TGCAGCGGACAGGAGAACACTGAAGCTTTCTTT
CDR3aa: CSGQENTEAFF
abundance: -
j_gene: TRBJ1-1
len: 11
v_gene: TRBV29-1
d_gene: -

CDR3nt: TGTGCCAGCAGCGGGACTAGCGGGGGTTACCAAGAGACCCAGTACTTC
CDR3aa: CASSGTSGGYQETQYF
abundance: -
j_gene: TRBJ2-5
len: 16
v_gene: TRBV5-6
d_gene: TRBD2

CDR3nt: TGTGCCAGCAGCTTAGTAGTCTCCTCAGAGGGGCAGTTCTTC
CDR3aa: CASSLVVSSEGQFF
abundance: -
j_gene: TRBJ2-1
len: 14
v_gene: TRBV7-2
d_gene: -

CDR3nt: TGCGCCAGCAGTGGTACGACAGGGAATGGCGAGCAGTACTTC
CDR3aa: CASSGTTGNGEQYF
abundance: once
j_gene: TRBJ2-7
len: 14
v_gene: TRBV10-1
d_gene: TRBD1

CDR3nt: TGTGCCAGCCTGACCCCGGGACAGGGGAATCAGCCCCAGCATTTT
CDR3aa: CASLTPGQGNQPQHF
abundance: -
j_gene: TRBJ1-5
len: 15
v_gene: TRBV19
d_gene: TRBD1

CDR3nt: TGCAGCGTTGAAGATCTCCAGGGAGGCGGCGGAAACACCATATATTTT
CDR3aa: CSVEDLQGGGGNTIYF
abundance: -
j_gene: TRBJ1-3
len: 16
v_gene: TRBV29-1
d_gene: -

CDR3nt: TGTGCCAGCAGCTTAGTAGGGGGGGCTAGCGCCTACGAGCAGTACTTC
CDR3aa: CASSLVGGASAYEQYF
abundance: -
j_gene: TRBJ2-7
len: 16
v_gene: TRBV11-2
d_gene: -

CDR3nt: TGTGCCAGCAGCCCGGGATGGGAGAACACTGAAGCTTTCTTT
CDR3aa: CASSPGWENTEAFF
abundance: once
j_gene: TRBJ1-1
len: 14
v_gene: TRBV7-8
d_gene: -

CDR3nt: TGTGCCAGTAGGTTTACAGATAACACTGAAGCTTTCTTT
CDR3aa: CASRFTDNTEAFF
abundance: few
j_gene: TRBJ1-1
len: 13
v_gene: TRBV19
d_gene: -

CDR3nt: TGTGCCAGCAGCTTAGCGCCCACGAGGCAGTTCTTC
CDR3aa: CASSLAPTRQFF
abundance: once
j_gene: TRBJ2-1
len: 12
v_gene: TRBV11-1
d_gene: -

CDR3nt: TGTGCCAGCAGCTCCGGGGGCAATGAGCAGTTCTTC
CDR3aa: CASSSGGNEQFF
abundance: -
j_gene: TRBJ2-1
len: 12
v_gene: TRBV7-9
d_gene: -